A single sample gave rise to the 15 T cell receptor beta chains below, sequenced in a study of T cells in Graves' hyperthyroidism and ophthalmopathy. RNA transcripts gave rise to amplified TCR beta CDR3 regions. TCR CDR3 underwent first-round RT-PCR with the HTBI primer set. MiXCR, run by TCRdb on the multiplex PCR reads, gives a single entry per CDR3 protein. The sample carries some 550,000 distinct CDR3 sequences, 15% to 20% recorded once. Sequences were obtained from blood. The receptors stem from a woman in her forties with Graves' ophthalmopathy.

The sample holds many counts of this clonotype. V usage is TRBV3-1 and J usage is TRBJ2-5; TRBD1 agrees at 7 bases. V lost 3 bases to trimming and J lost 1 base; unmatched junction nucleotides: 5. In germline, CDR1 is LGHDT, CDR2 YNNKEL (reference sequence). The CDR3 spans 15 residues. CDR3: CASSQTGTVQETQYF. The CDR3 DNA follows: TGTGCCAGCAGCCAGACCGGGACAGTCCAAGAGACCCAGTACTTC.

This clonotype was observed a handful of times. The chain links TRBV5-1 to TRBJ1-1, with no clear D. This CDR3 has 15 residues. CDR1 is SGHRS and CDR2 is YFSETQ in the germline V gene. V lost 4 bases, J lost 7 bases, and 20 bases lay in between. The CDR3 loop is CASSAGSTLTLEAFF. CDR3 bases: TGCGCCAGCAGCGCAGGAAGTACCCTCACTCTTGAAGCTTTCTTT.

The chain is built from TRBV2 and TRBJ2-5; D ambiguous. This CDR3 region has 15 residues. Germline values: CDR1 SNHLY, CDR2 FYNNEI. The V end was cut by 2 bases, the J end by 4 bases, with 14 bases between. CDR3 sequence: CASSEKASNRETQYF. In nucleotides, the CDR3 is TGTGCCAGCAGTGAAAAGGCTAGTAATAGAGAGACCCAGTACTTC.

In its sample, this clonotype was seen a few times. J is TRBJ2-6 and V is TRBV19; perhaps TRBD1 as D (5 bases). Looked up from germline, CDR1 is LNHDA and CDR2 is SQIVND (reference sequence). V lost 5 bases and J 0 bases, leaving 17 bases between the germline ends. This CDR3 has 18 residues. Here the CDR3 reads CASSSSTGRTSGANVLTF. Written as DNA, the CDR3 is TGTGCCAGTAGTTCATCTACAGGTAGAACCTCTGGGGCCAACGTCCTGACTTTC.

This clonotype was observed a handful of times. The chain has TRBV12-5 and TRBJ2-1; D might be TRBD1 or TRBD2, each matching 5 bases. Trimming shortened V by 6 bases and J by 11 bases, and 11 bases separated the two germline ends. The CDR3 runs 11 residues. Germline CDR1 reads LGHNT; CDR2 reads FRNRAP. CDR3 bases: TGTGCTAGTGGATCCCCGGGACAGCAGTTCTTC. Its translation is CASGSPGQQFF. Drawing the rest from reference TRBV12-5 and TRBJ2-1, the complete variable domain is DARVTQTPRHKVTEMGQEVTMRCQPILGHNTVFWYRQTMMQGLELLAYFRNRAPLDDSGMPKDRFSAEMPDATLATLKIQPSEPRDSAVYFCASGSPGQQFFGPGTRLTVL.

This clonotype is a singleton in its sample. This rearrangement joins TRBV6-2 or TRBV6-3 to TRBJ2-3; no firm D call. Germline values: CDR1 MNHEY, CDR2 SVGEGT. This CDR3 spans 14 amino acids. Trimming cost V 5 bases and J 0 bases, with 9 bases left between them. The CDR3 DNA follows: TGTGCCAGCAGTAACCCAGCTAGCACAGATACGCAGTATTTT. This sequence encodes CASSNPASTDTQYF.

At least ten counts were recorded for this clonotype. The chain is built from TRBV5-1 and TRBJ1-1; D gene ambiguous. Germline CDR1 is SGHRS and CDR2 is YFSETQ. CDR3 length equals 13 residues. Between the trimmed V and J ends, which lost 0 bases and 3 bases, there was a span of 6 bases. The CDR3 DNA reads TGCGCCAGCAGCTTGGAAGGGCACACTGAAGCTTTCTTT. This gives the protein CASSLEGHTEAFF. Variable domain in full (rest from reference TRBV5-1 and TRBJ1-1): KAGVTQTPRYLIKTRGQQVTLSCSPISGHRSVSWYQQTPGQGLQFLFEYFSETQRNKGNFPGRFSGRQFSNSRSEMNVSTLELGDSALYLCASSLEGHTEAFFGQGTRLTVV.

This sequence joins TRBV29-1 and TRBJ1-2; TRBD1 agrees at 9 bases. The ends lost 7 bases at V and 5 bases at J; junction bases unmatched: 8. This CDR3 is 13 amino acids long. CDR1 and CDR2 from the germline V gene are SQVTM and ANQGSEA. CDR3 in DNA: TGCAGCGCCGGGACAGGGTCCACATATGGCTACACCTTC. This translates into CSAGTGSTYGYTF.

V usage is TRBV20-1 and J usage is TRBJ2-2, with D uncertain. The CDR3 is 13 amino acids. In germline, CDR1 is DFQATT, CDR2 SNEGSKA (reference sequence). The ends were cut back, 2 bases at V and 7 bases at J, with 11 bases in the middle. CDR3: CSARPLLGGELFF. Here the CDR3 DNA reads TGCAGTGCTAGACCCCTTTTGGGCGGGGAGCTGTTTTTT.

This clonotype was seen a handful of times. The chain links TRBV4-1 to TRBJ2-1, with D unresolved. In germline, CDR1 is MGHRA, CDR2 YSYEKL. The V gene lost 3 bases and the J gene lost 6 bases, with 12 bases spanning the gap. The CDR3 extends over 14 amino acids. The CDR3: CASSHPTQFNEQFF. The CDR3 DNA reads as TGCGCCAGCAGCCACCCGACTCAGTTCAATGAGCAGTTCTTC.

V and J are TRBV6-1 and TRBJ2-1; 9 positions agree with TRBD1. The CDR3 runs 16 residues. CDR1 and CDR2 from the germline V gene are MNHNS and SASEGT. V dropped 7 bases and J dropped 7; count of bases not matched to a gene: 14. The CDR3 spells CASIPRRDRVRNEQFF. CDR3 nucleotide sequence: TGTGCCAGCATCCCACGAAGGGACAGGGTGCGGAATGAGCAGTTCTTC.

The J gene is TRBJ2-2, the V gene TRBV6-1; D is perhaps TRBD1 or TRBD2 (5 bases each). The length of the CDR3 is 15 residues. Per the germline V gene, CDR1 is MNHNS and CDR2 is SASEGT. V was clipped by 2 bases and J by 6 bases, with 13 bases between them. Here the CDR3 reads CASSERDGRPGELFF. In DNA, the CDR3 is TGTGCCAGCAGTGAACGGGACGGTCGGCCCGGGGAGCTGTTTTTT.

At least ten counts were recorded for this clonotype. The chain employs TRBV5-4 and TRBJ2-1; TRBD2 aligns across 7 bases. The CDR3 is 14 residues long. The germline V gene encodes CDR1 SGHNT and CDR2 YYREEE (reference sequence). V was clipped by 2 bases and J by 4 bases; unmatched bases: 3. The CDR3 reads CASSLAGLYNEQFF. In nucleotides, the CDR3 is TGTGCCAGCAGCTTAGCGGGATTGTACAATGAGCAGTTCTTC. Full variable domain (rest looked up from reference TRBV5-4 and TRBJ2-1): ETGVTQSPTHLIKTRGQQVTLRCSSQSGHNTVSWYQQALGQGPQFIFQYYREEENGRGNFPPRFSGLQFPNYSSELNVNALELDDSALYLCASSLAGLYNEQFFGPGTRLTVL.

The sample holds many counts of this clonotype. The V gene is TRBV5-1, the J gene TRBJ2-2; 10 bases fit TRBD2. The CDR3 consists of 14 residues. CDR1 is SGHRS and CDR2 is YFSETQ in the germline V gene. V was clipped by 8 bases and J by 4 bases; unmatched bases: 5. In nucleotides, the CDR3 is TGCGCCAGTTCCGGGACTAGCGTCACCGGGGAGCTGTTTTTT. Amino acid sequence: CASSGTSVTGELFF.

This clonotype was recorded only once. The gene calls are TRBV19 and TRBJ2-1, with D perhaps TRBD2 (7 bases). The CDR3 has 16 residues. CDR1 is LNHDA and CDR2 is SQIVND in the germline V gene (reference sequence). The V gene lost 5 bases and the J gene lost 7 bases, with 21 bases spanning the gap. The CDR3 is CASSSSGGGGRNEQFF. The CDR3 region has the DNA TGTGCCAGTAGTTCCTCAGGAGGGGGGGGCCGAAATGAGCAGTTCTTC. The full variable domain, its missing parts supplied by reference TRBV19 and TRBJ2-1, is DGGITQSPKYLFRKEGQNVTLSCEQNLNHDAMYWYRQDPGQGLRLIYYSQIVNDFQKGDIAEGYSVSREKKESFPLTVTSAQKNPTAFYLCASSSSGGGGRNEQFFGPGTRLTVL.